What follows are 27 T cell receptor beta chains derived from one specimen sequenced in a study of early T cells in non-severe SARS-CoV-2 infection. TCRdb processed the 5' RACE reads anew with MiXCR; each CDR3 protein has one entry. The table has 87,000 or so distinct CDR3 sequences, over 9% seen once. The material sequenced was whole blood. Receptor source: an adult who was a healthcare worker with PCR-confirmed SARS-CoV-2 infection or an uninfected control (not recorded which).

V usage is TRBV20-1 and J usage is TRBJ1-5, with TRBD1 as a possible D gene (5 bases). The CDR3 length is 14 residues. Germline CDR1 DFQATT, CDR2 SNEGSKA (reference sequence). V lost 3 bases to trimming and J lost 1 base, with 10 bases between them. CDR3 loop: CSASQGGSNQPQHF. The CDR3 nucleotides read TGCAGTGCTAGCCAGGGTGGGAGCAATCAGCCCCAGCATTTT.

J is TRBJ2-1 and V is TRBV20-1; no firm D call. The V gene's germline CDR1 is DFQATT and CDR2 SNEGSKA (reference sequence). V dropped 3 bases and J dropped 6 bases, with 12 bases sitting between them. This CDR3 has 13 amino acids. The chain's CDR3 is CSARGYIRNEQFF. CDR3 coding DNA: TGCAGTGCTAGGGGCTATATACGCAATGAGCAGTTCTTC.

This clonotype has a handful of counts. The junction and the germline gene differ at one end; a read error may be behind it. The chain couples TRBV24-1 to TRBJ2-2; D is ambiguous. The CDR3 runs to 15 residues. Germline-derived CDR1 and CDR2 are KGHDR and SFDVKD. CDR3 sequence (DNA): TGTGCCACCGGTTTGACGCGAGCGAACACTGGGGAGCTGTTTTTT. Encoded protein: CATGLTRANTGELFF.

This clonotype was recorded once. Without the conserved terminal phenylalanine or tryptophan, this CDR3 likely stems from a read error. The V call is TRBV3-1, the J call TRBJ2-1, with 7 positions matching TRBD1. V shed 1 base, J shed 9 bases, and the junction held 9 bases outside the gene matches. CDR3 length equals 15 residues. Germline V gives CDR1 LGHDT, CDR2 YNNKEL (reference sequence). The CDR3 protein is CASSQAGGRSSEQFS. In nucleotides, the CDR3 is TGTGCCAGCAGCCAAGCAGGGGGAAGATCTAGTGAGCAGTTCTCC.

The sample holds many counts of this clonotype. The rearrangement uses TRBV20-1 and TRBJ1-2; possibly TRBD1 for D (5 bases). Trimming cost V 6 bases and J 5 bases, with 19 bases left between them. Germline-derived CDR1 and CDR2 are DFQATT and SNEGSKA (reference sequence). This CDR3 is built from 14 residues. CDR3 nucleotides: TGCAGTGCCGCCCCCTTTACAGGCGGTTATGGCTACACCTTC. It yields the protein CSAAPFTGGYGYTF.

This clonotype came up a few times. The rearrangement joins TRBV20-1 to TRBJ2-3; D perhaps matches TRBD1 (5 bases). CDR3 length: 12 residues. CDR1 and CDR2 from the germline V gene are DFQATT and SNEGSKA (reference sequence). V was cut by 6 bases and J by 4 bases, with 11 bases left in between. CDR3 DNA: TGCAGTGCAGCCAGGGAACCAGATACGCAGTATTTT. This translates into CSAAREPDTQYF.

The CDR3 sequence is CSGGLAGETGNEQFF. The CDR3 coding sequence is TGCAGCGGGGGACTAGCGGGAGAAACTGGCAATGAGCAGTTCTTC. This chain joins TRBV29-1 and TRBJ2-1; 14 bases are a match to TRBD2. The CDR3 loop spans 15 amino acids. The junction had 8 bases not matched to a gene; V was cut back by 7 bases and J by 6 bases. Looked up from germline, CDR1 is SQVTM and CDR2 is ANQGSEA.

The chain links TRBV15 to TRBJ2-5; D ambiguous. V lost 1 base and J 5 bases, leaving 20 bases between the germline ends. Germline-derived CDR1 and CDR2 are LNHNV and YYDKDF (reference sequence). The CDR3 extends over 17 amino acids. CDR3 in DNA: TGTGCCACCAGCAGAGGGACCCTAGATGACAATGGGGAGACCCAGTACTTC. Its translation is CATSRGTLDDNGETQYF.

This clonotype was seen more than once but under ten times. The chain links TRBV18 to TRBJ2-4; D is possibly TRBD1 or TRBD2 (5 bases each). Trimming removed 3 bases from V and 3 bases from J, with 18 bases in between. Germline CDR1 is KGHSH and CDR2 is LQKENI. The CDR3 extends over 17 amino acids. The CDR3 protein is CASSPAGWGRDKNIQYF. CDR3 sequence (DNA): TGTGCCAGCTCACCTGCGGGTTGGGGGAGAGACAAAAACATTCAGTACTTC. Using reference TRBV18 and TRBJ2-4 for the parts outside the CDR3, the full variable domain is NAGVMQNPRHLVRRRGQEARLRCSPMKGHSHVYWYRQLPEEGLKFMVYLQKENIIDESGMPKERFSAEFPKEGPSILRIQQVVRGDSAAYFCASSPAGWGRDKNIQYFGAGTRLSVL.

The chain uses TRBV7-9 and TRBJ2-1; possibly TRBD2 for D (5 bases). Germline V gene lookup returns CDR1 SEHNR and CDR2 FQNEAQ (reference sequence). Deletions cut 5 bases from V and 8 bases from J, with 13 bases between. The CDR3 sequence is 13 residues long. CDR3 sequence (DNA): TGTGCCAGCAGCATCCTGCTCGGGGATGAGCAGTTCTTC. This codes for CASSILLGDEQFF.

This clonotype has only a few counts. The chain joins TRBV13 to TRBJ2-1, with TRBD1 matching over 12 bases. Per the germline V gene, CDR1 is PRHDT and CDR2 is FYEKMQ (reference sequence). The CDR3 contains 16 residues. The V gene end was trimmed by 5 bases and the J gene end by 7 bases; junction bases not matched to a gene: 9. The CDR3 DNA reads TGTGCCAGCAGCCCGGGACAGGGGGCTGGGCGGAATGAGCAGTTCTTC. This sequence encodes CASSPGQGAGRNEQFF.

This clonotype was observed at least ten times. The gene calls are TRBV12-3 or TRBV12-4 and TRBJ1-5; D unclear. This CDR3 has 16 residues. With 2 bases removed from V and 5 bases from J, the gap between germline ends came to 16 bases. CDR3 DNA sequence: TGTGCCAGCAGTTTAAAGGCCACGTATCAGGATCAGCCCCAGCATTTT. This sequence encodes CASSLKATYQDQPQHF.

This clonotype was seen many times. The rearrangement uses TRBV27 and TRBJ2-2; no firm D call. CDR3 length: 14 residues. V lost 5 bases and J lost 3, with 10 bases in between. CDR1 MNHEY and CDR2 SMNVEV come from the germline V gene (reference sequence). As DNA, the CDR3 is TGTGCCAGCAGTCAGAGACCCTACACCGGGGAGCTGTTTTTT. It yields the protein CASSQRPYTGELFF.

This clonotype has a handful of counts. CDR3: CASSLVGTGPPVGELFF. The CDR3, as DNA: TGTGCCAGCAGCTTAGTGGGGACAGGGCCCCCGGTGGGGGAGCTGTTTTTT. The V call is TRBV7-2, the J call TRBJ2-2, with 9 bases matching TRBD1. Trimming at V came to 1 base and at J to 8 bases, leaving 11 bases not matched to a gene. The CDR3 runs 17 residues. Germline V gene data show CDR1 as SGHTA and CDR2 as FQGNSA.

The chain is built from TRBV15 and TRBJ1-1; D gene uncertain. The V end lost 4 bases, the J end lost 2 bases, and 8 bases lay between the germline ends. Per the germline V gene, CDR1 is LNHNV and CDR2 is YYDKDF (reference sequence). The length of the CDR3 is 13 residues. The CDR3 loop is CATSIGPNTEAFF. The CDR3 region has the DNA TGTGCCACCAGCATAGGACCTAACACTGAAGCTTTCTTT.

This clonotype was counted once. The V call is TRBV28, the J call TRBJ2-1; 8 nucleotides align to TRBD2. The CDR3 loop spans 13 amino acids. The germline V gene has CDR1 MDHEN and CDR2 SYDVKM. V was pared by 6 bases and J by 6 bases, with 4 bases of the junction left unmatched. This CDR3 is CASRGLGPNEQFF. The CDR3 region has the DNA TGTGCCAGCAGGGGACTAGGCCCCAATGAGCAGTTCTTC.

The rearrangement links TRBV5-1 to TRBJ2-5; no clear D. This CDR3 is 13 amino acids long. The germline V gene has CDR1 SGHRS and CDR2 YFSETQ. V was clipped by 4 bases and J by 4 bases, with 11 bases between them. The CDR3 reads CASSPWARETQYF. The CDR3 nucleotides are TGCGCCAGCAGCCCCTGGGCTCGAGAGACCCAGTACTTC.

In this sample, this clonotype turned up a few times. V gene TRBV29-1 combines with J gene TRBJ2-5; weak D call: TRBD2 (5 bases). V lost 4 bases and J lost 4, with 13 bases in between. CDR1 SQVTM and CDR2 ANQGSEA come from the germline V gene. The CDR3 is 13 amino acids. This chain's CDR3 is CSVVYRGRETQYF. The CDR3 bases are TGCAGCGTTGTCTACCGGGGTCGAGAGACCCAGTACTTC. The full variable domain, with the rest looked up from reference TRBV29-1 and TRBJ2-5, is SAVISQKPSRDICQRGTSLTIQCQVDSQVTMMFWYRQQPGQSLTLIATANQGSEATYESGFVIDKFPISRPNLTFSTLTVSNMSPEDSSIYLCSVVYRGRETQYFGPGTRLLVL.

This rearrangement joins TRBV5-5 to TRBJ2-1; no reliable D call. V lost 2 bases, J lost 3 bases, and 9 bases lay in between. CDR1 and CDR2 (germline): SGHKS, YYEKEE (reference sequence). The CDR3 totals 14 residues. The CDR3 DNA reads TGTGCCAGCAGCTTTAGGCTGAACTACAATGAGCAGTTCTTC. It is translated as CASSFRLNYNEQFF.

CDR3: CASSFHRYNSGNTIYF. In nucleotides, the CDR3 is TGTGCCAGCAGCTTTCACAGGTATAACTCTGGAAACACCATATATTTT. The chain has TRBV7-9 and TRBJ1-3; D possibly corresponds to TRBD1 (5 bases). V was pared by 3 bases and J by 0 bases, with 12 bases between. The germline V gene encodes CDR1 SEHNR and CDR2 FQNEAQ (reference sequence). The CDR3 runs 16 residues.

This clonotype appeared many times. The chain combines TRBV19 with TRBJ1-5; D perhaps matches TRBD1 (5 bases). The CDR3 contains 17 residues. The V end was cut by 6 bases, the J end by 0 bases, with 18 bases between. Germline V lookup: CDR1 LNHDA, CDR2 SQIVND (reference sequence). The CDR3 nucleotides are TGTGCCAGTAGGCCCCTCGGGACGGCTTATAGCAATCAGCCCCAGCATTTT. Amino acid sequence: CASRPLGTAYSNQPQHF.

This clonotype has only a few counts. The V and J genes are TRBV29-1 and TRBJ2-5; D is possibly TRBD2 (6 bases). Germline CDR1 and CDR2: SQVTM and ANQGSEA. Trimming removed 4 bases at V and 4 bases at J, with 13 bases between. CDR3 length: 13 amino acids. CDR3 bases: TGCAGCGTTGTCCGCCAGGGAGGAGAGACCCAGTACTTC. Translation: CSVVRQGGETQYF. The whole variable domain, filled in from reference TRBV29-1 and TRBJ2-5, reads SAVISQKPSRDICQRGTSLTIQCQVDSQVTMMFWYRQQPGQSLTLIATANQGSEATYESGFVIDKFPISRPNLTFSTLTVSNMSPEDSSIYLCSVVRQGGETQYFGPGTRLLVL.

This clonotype was counted only a few times. V and J are TRBV6-6 and TRBJ2-3; D is ambiguous. The CDR3 has 14 residues. The V end lost 2 bases, the J end lost 0 bases, and 6 bases lay between the germline ends. Germline values: CDR1 MNHNY, CDR2 SVGAGI (reference sequence). The CDR3 sequence is CASSYQSSTDTQYF. The CDR3 bases are TGTGCCAGCAGTTACCAGTCTAGCACAGATACGCAGTATTTT.

Ten or more counts support this clonotype. The chain couples TRBV7-9 to TRBJ2-1; no definite D call. The CDR3 is made up of 14 amino acids. V shed 3 bases and J shed 1 base, with 7 bases lying between them. Per the germline V gene, CDR1 is SEHNR and CDR2 is FQNEAQ (reference sequence). The CDR3 reads CASSLQTSYNEQFF. The CDR3 coding sequence is TGTGCCAGCAGCTTGCAGACGTCCTACAATGAGCAGTTCTTC.

The CDR3 protein is CSARDLRTGPEGQPQHF. The CDR3 DNA follows: TGCAGTGCTAGAGATCTACGGACAGGGCCCGAAGGTCAGCCCCAGCATTTT. The chain links TRBV20-1 to TRBJ1-5; 8 positions match TRBD1. J gave up 6 bases and V 0 bases, and 13 bases lay outside the gene matches. CDR3 length equals 17 residues. Germline V CDR1 and CDR2: DFQATT, SNEGSKA (reference sequence).

This chain links TRBV6-2 or TRBV6-3 with TRBJ2-1, with 13 bases lining up with TRBD2. The CDR3 is 14 residues long. V was pared by 5 bases and J by 15 bases, with 10 bases of the junction left unmatched. Per germline, CDR1 MNHEY and CDR2 SVGEGT. The CDR3 sequence: CASSRLLAGGRWFF. CDR3 DNA: TGTGCCAGCAGTCGGTTACTAGCGGGAGGGCGATGGTTCTTC.

The chain combines TRBV30 with TRBJ1-4; the D is unclear. The germline V and J ends were trimmed by 2 bases and 3 bases, with 16 bases remaining between them. This CDR3 region has 16 residues. The germline gives CDR1 GTSNPN, CDR2 SVGIG (reference sequence). In DNA form, the CDR3 reads TGTGCCTGGAGTCCTTTTACGACGGGTTCTAATGAAAAACTGTTTTTT. Protein product: CAWSPFTTGSNEKLFF.